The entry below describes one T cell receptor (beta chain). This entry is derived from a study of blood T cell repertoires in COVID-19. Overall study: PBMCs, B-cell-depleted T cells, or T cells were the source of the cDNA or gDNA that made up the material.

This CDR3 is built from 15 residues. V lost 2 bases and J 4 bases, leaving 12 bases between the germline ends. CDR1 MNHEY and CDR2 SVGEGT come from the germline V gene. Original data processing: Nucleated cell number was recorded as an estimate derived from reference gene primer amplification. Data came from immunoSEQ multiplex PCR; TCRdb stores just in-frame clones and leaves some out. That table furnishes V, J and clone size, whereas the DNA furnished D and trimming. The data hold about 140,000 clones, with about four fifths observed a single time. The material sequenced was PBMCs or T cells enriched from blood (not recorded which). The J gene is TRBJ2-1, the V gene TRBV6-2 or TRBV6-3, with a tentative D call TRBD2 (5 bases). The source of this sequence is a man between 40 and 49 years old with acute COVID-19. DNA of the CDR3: TGTGCCAGCAGTTACGAGGGAAAAGGATACAATGAGCAGTTCTTC. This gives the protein CASSYEGKGYNEQFF.